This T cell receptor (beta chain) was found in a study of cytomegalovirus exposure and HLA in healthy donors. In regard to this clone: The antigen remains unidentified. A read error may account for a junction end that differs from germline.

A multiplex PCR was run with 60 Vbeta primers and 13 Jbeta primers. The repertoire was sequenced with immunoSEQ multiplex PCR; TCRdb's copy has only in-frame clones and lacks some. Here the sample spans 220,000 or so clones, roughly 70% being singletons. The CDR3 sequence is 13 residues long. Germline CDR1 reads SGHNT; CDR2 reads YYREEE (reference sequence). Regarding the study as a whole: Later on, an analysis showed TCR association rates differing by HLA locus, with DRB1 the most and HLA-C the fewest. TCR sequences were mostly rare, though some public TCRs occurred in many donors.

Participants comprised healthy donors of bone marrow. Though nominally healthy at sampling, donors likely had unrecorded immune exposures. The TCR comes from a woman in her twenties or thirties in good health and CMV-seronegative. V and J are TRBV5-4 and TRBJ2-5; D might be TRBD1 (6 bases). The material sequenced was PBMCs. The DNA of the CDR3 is TGTGCCGGCAGCTTTCTAGGGGGAGAGACCCAGTACTTC. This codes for CAGSFLGGETQYF.